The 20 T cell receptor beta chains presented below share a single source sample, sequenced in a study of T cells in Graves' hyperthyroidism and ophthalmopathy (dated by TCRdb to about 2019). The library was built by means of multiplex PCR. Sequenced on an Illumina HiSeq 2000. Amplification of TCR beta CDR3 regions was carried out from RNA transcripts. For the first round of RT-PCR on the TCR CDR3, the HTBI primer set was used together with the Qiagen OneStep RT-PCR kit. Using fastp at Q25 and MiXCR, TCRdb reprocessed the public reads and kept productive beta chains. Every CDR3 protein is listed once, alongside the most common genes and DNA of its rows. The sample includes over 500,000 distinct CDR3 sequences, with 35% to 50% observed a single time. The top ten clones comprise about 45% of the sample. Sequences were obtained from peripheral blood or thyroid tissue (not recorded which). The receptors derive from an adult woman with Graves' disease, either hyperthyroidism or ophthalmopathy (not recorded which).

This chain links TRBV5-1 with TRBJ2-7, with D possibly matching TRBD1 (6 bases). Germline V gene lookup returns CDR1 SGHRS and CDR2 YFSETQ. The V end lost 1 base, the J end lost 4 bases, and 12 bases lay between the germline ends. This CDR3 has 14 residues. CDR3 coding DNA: TGCGCCAGCAGCTTGCGAGTACAGGGATACGAGCAGTACTTC. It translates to CASSLRVQGYEQYF.

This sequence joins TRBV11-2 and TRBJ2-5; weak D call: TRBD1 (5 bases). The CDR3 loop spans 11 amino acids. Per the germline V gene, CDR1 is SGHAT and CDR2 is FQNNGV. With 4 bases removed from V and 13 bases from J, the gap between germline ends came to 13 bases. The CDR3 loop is CASSSGPRGYF. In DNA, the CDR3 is TGTGCCAGCAGCTCAGGGCCAAGAGGGTACTTC.

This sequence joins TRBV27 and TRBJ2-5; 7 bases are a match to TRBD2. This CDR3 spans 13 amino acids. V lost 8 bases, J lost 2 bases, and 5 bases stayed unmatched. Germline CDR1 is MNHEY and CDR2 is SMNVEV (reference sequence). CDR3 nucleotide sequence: TGTGCCAGCCCCCGAGCGGGACAAGAGACCCAGTACTTC. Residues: CASPRAGQETQYF.

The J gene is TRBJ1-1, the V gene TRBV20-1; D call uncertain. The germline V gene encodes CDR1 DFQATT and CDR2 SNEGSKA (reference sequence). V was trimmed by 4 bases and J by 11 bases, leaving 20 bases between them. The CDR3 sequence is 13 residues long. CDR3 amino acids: CSATHRAIPHAFF. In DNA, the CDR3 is TGCAGTGCTACCCACCGGGCCATCCCCCACGCTTTCTTT.

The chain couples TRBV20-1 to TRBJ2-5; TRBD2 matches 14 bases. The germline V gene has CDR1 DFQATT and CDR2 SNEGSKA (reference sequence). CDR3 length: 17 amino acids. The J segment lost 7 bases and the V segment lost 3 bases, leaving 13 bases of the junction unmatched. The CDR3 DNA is TGCAGTGCTAGGGGAGGGACTAGCGGGAGTGTGGAGGGGACCCAGTACTTC. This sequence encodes CSARGGTSGSVEGTQYF.

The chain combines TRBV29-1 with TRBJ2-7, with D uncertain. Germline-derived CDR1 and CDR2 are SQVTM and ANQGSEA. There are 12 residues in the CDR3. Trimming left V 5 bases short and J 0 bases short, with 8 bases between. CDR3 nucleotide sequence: TGCAGCGTTTGGGTCAGCTCCTACGAGCAGTACTTC. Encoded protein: CSVWVSSYEQYF.

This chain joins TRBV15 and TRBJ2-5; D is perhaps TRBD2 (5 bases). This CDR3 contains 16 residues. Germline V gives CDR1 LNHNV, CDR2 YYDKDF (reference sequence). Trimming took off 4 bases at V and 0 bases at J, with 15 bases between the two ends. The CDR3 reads CATSTRGAAYQETQYF. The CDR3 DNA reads TGTGCCACCAGCACCAGAGGAGCGGCCTACCAAGAGACCCAGTACTTC.

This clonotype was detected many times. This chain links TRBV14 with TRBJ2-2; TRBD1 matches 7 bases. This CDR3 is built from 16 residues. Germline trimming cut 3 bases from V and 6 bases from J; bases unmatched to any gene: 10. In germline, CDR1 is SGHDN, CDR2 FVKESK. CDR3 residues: CASSHLTGKFAGELFF. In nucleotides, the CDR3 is TGTGCCAGCAGCCATTTGACAGGGAAGTTTGCCGGGGAGCTGTTTTTT. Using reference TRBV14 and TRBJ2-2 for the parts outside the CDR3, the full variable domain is EAGVTQFPSHSVIEKGQTVTLRCDPISGHDNLYWYRRVMGKEIKFLLHFVKESKQDESGMPNNRFLAERTGGTYSTLKVQPAELEDSGVYFCASSHLTGKFAGELFFGEGSRLTVL.

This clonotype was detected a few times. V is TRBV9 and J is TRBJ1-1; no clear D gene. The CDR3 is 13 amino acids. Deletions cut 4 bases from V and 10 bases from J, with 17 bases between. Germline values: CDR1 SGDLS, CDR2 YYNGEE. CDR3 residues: CASSLGGPDRAFF. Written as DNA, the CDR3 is TGTGCCAGCAGCTTGGGTGGTCCTGACCGAGCTTTCTTT.

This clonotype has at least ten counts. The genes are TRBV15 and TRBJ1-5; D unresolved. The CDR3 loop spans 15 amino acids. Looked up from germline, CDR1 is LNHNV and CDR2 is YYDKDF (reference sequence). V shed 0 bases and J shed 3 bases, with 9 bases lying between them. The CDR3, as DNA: TGTGCCACCAGCAGAGAGAGGTCTATCAATCAGCCCCAGCATTTT. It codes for CATSRERSINQPQHF.

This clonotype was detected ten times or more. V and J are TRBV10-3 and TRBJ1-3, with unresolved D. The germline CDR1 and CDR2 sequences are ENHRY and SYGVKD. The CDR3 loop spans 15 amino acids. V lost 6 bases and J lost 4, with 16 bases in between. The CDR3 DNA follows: TGTGCCATCAGCGCTCACCTTGACGGAGGAAACACCATATATTTT. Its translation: CAISAHLDGGNTIYF.

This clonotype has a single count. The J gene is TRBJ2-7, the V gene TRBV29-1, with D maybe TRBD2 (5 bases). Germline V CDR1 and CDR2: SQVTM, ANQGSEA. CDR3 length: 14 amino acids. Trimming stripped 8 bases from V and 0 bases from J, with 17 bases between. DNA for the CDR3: TGCAGCTTAGAAGGTTCGGGGTCCTCCTACGAGCAGTACTTC. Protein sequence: CSLEGSGSSYEQYF.

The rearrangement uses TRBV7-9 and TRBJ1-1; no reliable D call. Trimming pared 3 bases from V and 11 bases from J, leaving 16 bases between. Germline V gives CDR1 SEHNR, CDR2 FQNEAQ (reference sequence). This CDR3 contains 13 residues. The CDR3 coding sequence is TGTGCCAGCAGCTTCGAGAGGTATCCGGAGGCTTTCTTT. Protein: CASSFERYPEAFF.

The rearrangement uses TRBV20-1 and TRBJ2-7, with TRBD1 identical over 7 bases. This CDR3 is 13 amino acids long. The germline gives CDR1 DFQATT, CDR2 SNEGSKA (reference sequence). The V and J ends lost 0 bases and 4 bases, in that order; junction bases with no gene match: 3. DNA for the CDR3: TGCAGTGCTAGAGATCTGACAGGGTACGAGCAGTACTTC. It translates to CSARDLTGYEQYF.

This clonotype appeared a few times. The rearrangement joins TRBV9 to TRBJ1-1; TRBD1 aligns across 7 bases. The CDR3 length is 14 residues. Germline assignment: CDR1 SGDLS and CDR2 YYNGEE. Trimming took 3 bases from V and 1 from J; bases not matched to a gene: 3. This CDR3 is CASSGQGKNTEAFF. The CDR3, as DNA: TGTGCCAGCAGCGGACAGGGAAAGAACACTGAAGCTTTCTTT.

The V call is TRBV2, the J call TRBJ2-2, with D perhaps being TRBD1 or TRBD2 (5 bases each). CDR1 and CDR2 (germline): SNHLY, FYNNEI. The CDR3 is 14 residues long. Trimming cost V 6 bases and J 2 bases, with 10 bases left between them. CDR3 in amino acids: CASRGDGNTGELFF. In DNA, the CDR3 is TGTGCCAGCAGGGGGGATGGAAACACCGGGGAGCTGTTTTTT.

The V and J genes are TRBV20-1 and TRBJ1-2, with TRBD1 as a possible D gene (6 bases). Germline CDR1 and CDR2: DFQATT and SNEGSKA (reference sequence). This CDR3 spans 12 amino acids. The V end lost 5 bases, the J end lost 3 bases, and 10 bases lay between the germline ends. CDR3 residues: CSAPRGDYGYTF. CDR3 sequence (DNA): TGCAGTGCTCCCAGGGGCGACTATGGCTACACCTTC.

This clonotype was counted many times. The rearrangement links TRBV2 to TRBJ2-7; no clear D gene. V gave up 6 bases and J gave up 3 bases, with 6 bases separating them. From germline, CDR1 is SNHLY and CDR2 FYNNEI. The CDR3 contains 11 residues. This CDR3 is CASRGSYEQYF. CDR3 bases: TGTGCCAGCAGAGGCAGCTACGAGCAGTACTTC.

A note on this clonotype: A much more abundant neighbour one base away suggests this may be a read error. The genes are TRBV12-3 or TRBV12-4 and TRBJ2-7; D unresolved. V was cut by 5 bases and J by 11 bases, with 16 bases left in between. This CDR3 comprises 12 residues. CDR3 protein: CASSLVFGTKYF. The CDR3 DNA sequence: TGTGCCAGCAGTCTCGTTTTTGGTACTAAGTACTTC.

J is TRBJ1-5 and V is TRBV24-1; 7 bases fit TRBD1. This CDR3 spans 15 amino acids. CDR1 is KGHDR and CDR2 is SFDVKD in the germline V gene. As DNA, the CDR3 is TGTGCTACCCGACAGGGTACCAGGGGCAATCAGCCCCAGCATTTT. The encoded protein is CATRQGTRGNQPQHF.